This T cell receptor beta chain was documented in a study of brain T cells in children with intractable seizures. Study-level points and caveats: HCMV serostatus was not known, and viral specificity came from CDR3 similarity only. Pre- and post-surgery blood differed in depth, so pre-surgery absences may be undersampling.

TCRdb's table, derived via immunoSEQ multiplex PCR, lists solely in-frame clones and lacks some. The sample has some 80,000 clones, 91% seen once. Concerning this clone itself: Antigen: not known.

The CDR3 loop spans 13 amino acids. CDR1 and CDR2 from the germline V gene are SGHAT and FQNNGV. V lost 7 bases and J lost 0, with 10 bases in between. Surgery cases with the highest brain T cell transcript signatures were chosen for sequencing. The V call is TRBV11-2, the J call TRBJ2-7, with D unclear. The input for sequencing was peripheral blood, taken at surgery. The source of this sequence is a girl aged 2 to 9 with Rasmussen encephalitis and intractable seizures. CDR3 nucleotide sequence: TGTGCCAGCAAGCACTACACCTCCTACGAGCAGTACTTC. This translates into CASKHYTSYEQYF.